This passage covers 3 T cell receptor beta chains from one sample sequenced in a study of T-cell reconstitution after alpha-beta-depleted transplantation in children. Unique molecular identifiers were used in preparing the TCRbeta library. TCRdb used MiXCR to reprocess the PCR reads, holding one entry per CDR3 protein. The data show 540,000 or so distinct CDR3 sequences, under 30% seen once. The sample consisted of PBMCs, mostly from graft donor cells, taken 360 days after TCRalphabeta/CD19-depleted stem cell transplant. The receptors derive from a boy in the first two years of life who had a stem cell transplant for acute myeloid leukemia, so the T cells may come from the graft donor.

In this sample, this clonotype turned up many times. The chain is built from TRBV3-1 and TRBJ1-2; maybe TRBD1 (6 bases). Trimming took off 0 bases at V and 7 bases at J, with 18 bases between the two ends. This CDR3 has 16 amino acids. Germline CDR1 is LGHDT and CDR2 is YNNKEL (reference sequence). This chain's CDR3 is CASSQEALLEGGGYTF. The CDR3 bases are TGTGCCAGCAGCCAAGAAGCCCTACTGGAGGGGGGTGGCTACACCTTC.

V gene TRBV29-1 combines with J gene TRBJ2-3; 10 bases match TRBD2. With V trimmed by 7 bases and J by 5 bases, 6 bases remained unmatched. The CDR3 extends over 13 amino acids. Germline lookup yields CDR1 SQVTM and CDR2 ANQGSEA. CDR3 protein: CSALAGEGDTQYF. CDR3 nucleotide sequence: TGCAGCGCCCTAGCGGGGGAAGGAGATACGCAGTATTTT.

The chain uses TRBV10-3 and TRBJ2-5; TRBD1 agrees at 9 bases. The CDR3 is 13 amino acids. J was trimmed by 3 bases and V by 5 bases; bases with no gene match: 1. CDR1 ENHRY and CDR2 SYGVKD come from the germline V gene. The DNA for the CDR3 is TGTGCCATCAGTCGGACAGGGGAAGAGACCCAGTACTTC. It encodes CAISRTGEETQYF.